This entry is about one TCR beta chain. The sample originates from a study of blood T cell repertoires in COVID-19. Profiling relied on immunoSEQ multiplex PCR, and the TCRdb table lists in-frame clones only, not all of them. The sample lists around 280,000 clones, around 90% occurring once. V shed 0 bases and J shed 6 bases, with 12 bases lying between them. There are 15 residues in the CDR3. Germline CDR1 is LNHNV and CDR2 is YYDKDF (reference sequence). This TCR came from a young woman with acute COVID-19. The sample was PBMCs or T cells enriched from blood (not recorded which). This chain joins TRBV15 and TRBJ2-1, with D hard to call. CDR3: CATSRDSGVGNEQFF. The CDR3 DNA follows: TGTGCCACCAGCAGAGATTCTGGAGTAGGCAATGAGCAGTTCTTC.